The T cell receptor (beta chain) under discussion was sequenced for a study of molecular identifiers for immune sequencing clone quantification. Broader study findings: A shared barcode on identical TCR molecules could lead to underestimated sizes for highly expanded clones. Clones that had above 20 RNA copies took up over 99% of effector molecules but under 1% in naive cells.

Previously described methods and listed TCR primers were used for bulk TCR libraries. In TCRdb, the PCR reads were re-called with MiXCR into one record per CDR3 protein. The sample lists more than 85,000 distinct CDR3 sequences; 35% were seen once. About this clonotype: Antigen specificity is unknown.

A CD8+CD4-CCR7+CD45RA+ gate was used to sort naive CD8 T cells. The sequence derives from a human donor in good health. Some libraries in this study had Jurkat cell RNA spiked in. The sequenced material came from naive CD8+ T cells from blood, with Jurkat cell RNA spiked in. The subset: FACS-sorted CD8+CD4-CCR7+CD45RA+ naive T cells.

Here the CDR3 reads CASSQSPGGGPDTQYF. CDR3 DNA: TGCGCCAGCAGTCAATCTCCGGGAGGGGGCCCAGATACGCAGTATTTT. The chain joins TRBV23-1 to TRBJ2-3; D is possibly TRBD2 (8 bases). TRBV23-1 belongs to the ORF category, with a function that is uncertain. Deletions cut 0 bases from V and 4 bases from J, with 14 bases between. The CDR3 spans 16 residues.